The clone carrying this TCR beta chain was seen only a few times. Its antigen is not identified. The entry originates in a study of T-cell reconstitution after alpha-beta-depleted transplantation in children. Study-level points and caveats: In patients about two months after transplant, alpha-beta T cells reportedly arose from several hundred expanded graft clones. Newly made T cells mostly supplied T-cell counts and diversity one year after transplant. Some patients' high day-60 TCRbeta diversity was attributed to recipient cells surviving conditioning.

Preparation of the TCRbeta library was carried out with unique molecular identifiers. One entry per CDR3 protein, called by TCRdb with MiXCR from the PCR reads. The table shows fewer than 150,000 distinct CDR3 sequences, with 8% to 10% occurring only once. This TCR derives from a girl younger than two who had a stem cell transplant for combined immunodeficiency, so the T cells may come from the graft donor. The specimen was PBMCs, mostly from graft donor cells, collected 180 days after TCRalphabeta/CD19-depleted stem cell transplant.

In nucleotides, the CDR3 is TGCAGCGTTTTGGTTCTGAACAGGGCCGGGGAGCTGTTTTTT. Protein sequence: CSVLVLNRAGELFF. The V gene is TRBV29-1, the J gene TRBJ2-2; perhaps TRBD1 as D (6 bases). V was trimmed by 5 bases and J by 6 bases, leaving 16 bases between them. The CDR3 is 14 amino acids. Germline lookup yields CDR1 SQVTM and CDR2 ANQGSEA.